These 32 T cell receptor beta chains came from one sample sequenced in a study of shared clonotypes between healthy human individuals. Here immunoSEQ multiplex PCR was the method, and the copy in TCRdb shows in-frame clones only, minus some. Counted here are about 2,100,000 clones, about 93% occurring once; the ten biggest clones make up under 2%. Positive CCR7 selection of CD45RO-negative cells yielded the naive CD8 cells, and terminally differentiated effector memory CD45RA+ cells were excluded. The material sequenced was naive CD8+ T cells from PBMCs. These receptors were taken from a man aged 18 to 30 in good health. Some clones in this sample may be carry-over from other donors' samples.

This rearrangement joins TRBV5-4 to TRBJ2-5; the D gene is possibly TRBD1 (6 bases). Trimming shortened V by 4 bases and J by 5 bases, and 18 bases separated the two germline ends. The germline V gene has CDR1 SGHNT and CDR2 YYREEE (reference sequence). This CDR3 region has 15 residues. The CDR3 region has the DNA TGTGCCAGCAGCATTACCCAGGGGCTCACGGAGACCCAGTACTTC. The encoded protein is CASSITQGLTETQYF.

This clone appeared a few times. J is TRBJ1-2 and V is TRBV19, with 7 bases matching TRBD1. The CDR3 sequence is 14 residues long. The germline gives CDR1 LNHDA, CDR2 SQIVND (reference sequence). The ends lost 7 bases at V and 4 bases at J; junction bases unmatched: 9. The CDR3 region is CASTLAGGIYGYTF. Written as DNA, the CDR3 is TGTGCCAGTACGCTAGCAGGGGGGATCTATGGCTACACCTTC.

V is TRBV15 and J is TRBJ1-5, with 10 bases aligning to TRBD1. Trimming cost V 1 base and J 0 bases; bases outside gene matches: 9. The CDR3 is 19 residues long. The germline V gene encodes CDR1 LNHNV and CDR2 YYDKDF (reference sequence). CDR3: CATSRASGQGPYSNQPQHF. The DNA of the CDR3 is TGTGCCACCAGCAGAGCTTCGGGACAGGGGCCCTATAGCAATCAGCCCCAGCATTTT.

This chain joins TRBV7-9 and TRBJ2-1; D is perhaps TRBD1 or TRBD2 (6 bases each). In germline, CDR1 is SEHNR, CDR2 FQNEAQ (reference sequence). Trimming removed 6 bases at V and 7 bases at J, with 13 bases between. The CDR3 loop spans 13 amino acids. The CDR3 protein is CASSWGADNEQFF. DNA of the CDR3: TGTGCCAGCAGTTGGGGGGCGGATAATGAGCAGTTCTTC.

The CDR3 DNA is TGTGCCAGCAGCTTGAGGGTTGCGGGAGGGCCGGGGGAGCAGTACTTC. Translated, it gives CASSLRVAGGPGEQYF. The chain uses TRBV5-6 and TRBJ2-7; 9 positions match TRBD2. There are 16 residues in the CDR3. CDR1 is SGHDT and CDR2 is YYEEEE in the germline V gene. Trimming took 1 base from V and 7 from J; bases not matched to a gene: 12.

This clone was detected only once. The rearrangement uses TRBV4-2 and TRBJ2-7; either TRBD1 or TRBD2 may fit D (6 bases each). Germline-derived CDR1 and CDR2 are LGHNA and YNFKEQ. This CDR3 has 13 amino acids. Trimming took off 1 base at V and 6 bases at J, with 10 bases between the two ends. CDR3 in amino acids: CASSQARGAEQYF. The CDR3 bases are TGTGCCAGCAGCCAAGCAAGGGGGGCCGAGCAGTACTTC.

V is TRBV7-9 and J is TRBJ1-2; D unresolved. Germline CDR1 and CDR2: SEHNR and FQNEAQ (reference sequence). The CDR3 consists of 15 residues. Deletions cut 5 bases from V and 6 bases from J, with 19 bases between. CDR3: CASSLRRTDDDGYTF. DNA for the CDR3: TGTGCCAGCAGCCTCCGCCGGACGGATGATGATGGCTACACCTTC.

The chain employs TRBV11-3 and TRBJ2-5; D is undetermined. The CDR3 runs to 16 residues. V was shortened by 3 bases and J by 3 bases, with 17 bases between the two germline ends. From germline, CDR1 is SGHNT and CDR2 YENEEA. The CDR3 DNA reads TGTGCCAGCAGCTTTTTTGCTTTTTATGGAGAAGAGACCCAGTACTTC. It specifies CASSFFAFYGEETQYF.

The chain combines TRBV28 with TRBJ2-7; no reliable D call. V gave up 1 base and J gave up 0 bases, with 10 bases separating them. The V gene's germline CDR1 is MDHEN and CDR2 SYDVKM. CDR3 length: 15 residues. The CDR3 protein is CASSLLQISSYEQYF. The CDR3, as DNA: TGTGCCAGCAGTTTATTACAGATTAGCTCCTACGAGCAGTACTTC.

The CDR3 DNA reads TGCGCCAGCAGCCCAGACCCCCCACGGACTAGCGGGAGGGGGTTCTACGAGCAGTACTTC. It yields the protein CASSPDPPRTSGRGFYEQYF. This chain uses TRBV4-3 with TRBJ2-7, with TRBD2 matching 15 bases. Germline V gives CDR1 LGHNA, CDR2 YSLEER. V lost 4 bases and J lost 3; bases outside the gene matches: 16. The CDR3 is 20 residues long.

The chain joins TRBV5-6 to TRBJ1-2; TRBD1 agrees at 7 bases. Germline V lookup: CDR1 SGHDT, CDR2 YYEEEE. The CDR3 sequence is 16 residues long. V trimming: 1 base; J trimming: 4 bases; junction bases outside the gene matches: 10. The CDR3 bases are TGTGCCAGCAGCTTGCCCTCGGGACAGCTTGTCTATGGCTACACCTTC. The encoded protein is CASSLPSGQLVYGYTF.

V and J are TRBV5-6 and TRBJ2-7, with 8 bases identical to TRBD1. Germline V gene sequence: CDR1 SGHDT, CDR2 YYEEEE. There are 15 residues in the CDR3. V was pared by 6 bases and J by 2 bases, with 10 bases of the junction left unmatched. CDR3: CASNRRQGPPYEQYF. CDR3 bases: TGTGCCAGCAACAGACGACAGGGGCCCCCCTACGAGCAGTACTTC.

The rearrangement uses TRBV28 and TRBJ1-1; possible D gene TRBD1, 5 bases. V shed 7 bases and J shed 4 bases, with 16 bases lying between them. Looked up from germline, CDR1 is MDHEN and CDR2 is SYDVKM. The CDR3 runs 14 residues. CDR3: CASNPRGWGTEAFF. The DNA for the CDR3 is TGTGCCAGCAACCCTCGGGGCTGGGGCACTGAAGCTTTCTTT.

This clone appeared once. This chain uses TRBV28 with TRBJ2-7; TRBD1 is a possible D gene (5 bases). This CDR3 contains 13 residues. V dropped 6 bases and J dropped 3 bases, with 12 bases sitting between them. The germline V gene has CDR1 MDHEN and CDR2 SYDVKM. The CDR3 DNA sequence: TGTGCCAGCAGGACGTGGGGCAACTACGAGCAGTACTTC. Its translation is CASRTWGNYEQYF.

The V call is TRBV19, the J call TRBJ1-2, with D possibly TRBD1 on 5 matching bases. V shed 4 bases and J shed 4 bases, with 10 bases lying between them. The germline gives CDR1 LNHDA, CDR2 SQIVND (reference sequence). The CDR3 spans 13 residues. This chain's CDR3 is CASSRGEFYGYTF. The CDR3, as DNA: TGTGCCAGTAGTAGAGGGGAATTCTATGGCTACACCTTC.

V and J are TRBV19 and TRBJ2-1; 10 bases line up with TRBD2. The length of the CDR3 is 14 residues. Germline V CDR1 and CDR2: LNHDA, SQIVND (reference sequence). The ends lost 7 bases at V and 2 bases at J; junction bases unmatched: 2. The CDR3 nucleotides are TGTGCCAGTATGGGACTAGCGCCCTACAATGAGCAGTTCTTC. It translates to CASMGLAPYNEQFF.

In DNA, the CDR3 is TGTGCCAGCACCCTGGGGGCAGGCCAGTACACTGAAGCTTTCTTT. This sequence encodes CASTLGAGQYTEAFF. The chain couples TRBV7-9 to TRBJ1-1, with a tentative D call TRBD1 (6 bases). V was pared by 7 bases and J by 3 bases, with 18 bases between. CDR1 is SEHNR, CDR2 FQNEAQ, per germline (reference sequence). The CDR3 sequence is 15 residues long.

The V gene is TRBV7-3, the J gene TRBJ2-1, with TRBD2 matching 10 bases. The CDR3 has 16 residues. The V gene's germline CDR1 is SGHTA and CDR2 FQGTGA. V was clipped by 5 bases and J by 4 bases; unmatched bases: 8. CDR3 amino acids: CASSPSSGRNYNEQFF. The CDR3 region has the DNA TGTGCCAGCAGCCCATCTAGCGGGAGAAATTACAATGAGCAGTTCTTC. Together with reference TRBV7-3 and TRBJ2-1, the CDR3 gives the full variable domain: GAGVSQTPSNKVTEKGKYVELRCDPISGHTALYWYRQSLGQGPEFLIYFQGTGAADDSGLPNDRFFAVRPEGSVSTLKIQRTERGDSAVYLCASSPSSGRNYNEQFFGPGTRLTVL.

CDR3: CASSVGSAAGDTQYF. The CDR3 DNA reads TGTGCCAGCAGCGTAGGTAGCGCGGCGGGGGATACGCAGTATTTT. The chain carries TRBV9 and TRBJ2-3; TRBD2 is a possible D gene (6 bases). The V gene's germline CDR1 is SGDLS and CDR2 YYNGEE. The CDR3 covers 15 residues. Deletions cut 0 bases from V and 6 bases from J, with 14 bases between.

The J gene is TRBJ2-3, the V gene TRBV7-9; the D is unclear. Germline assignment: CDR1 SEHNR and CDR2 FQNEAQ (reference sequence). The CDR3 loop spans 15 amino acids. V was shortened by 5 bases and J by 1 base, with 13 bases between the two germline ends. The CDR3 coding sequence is TGTGCCAGCAGCCCCGAACTACGAGGCACAGATACGCAGTATTTT. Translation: CASSPELRGTDTQYF.

The CDR3 is CASSTGNGNYGYTF. CDR3 DNA: TGTGCCAGCAGCACCGGGAACGGTAACTATGGCTACACCTTC. The chain recombines TRBV9 with TRBJ1-2; D gene uncertain. The CDR3 consists of 14 residues. Germline CDR1 is SGDLS and CDR2 is YYNGEE. Trimming removed 4 bases at V and 1 base at J, with 11 bases between.

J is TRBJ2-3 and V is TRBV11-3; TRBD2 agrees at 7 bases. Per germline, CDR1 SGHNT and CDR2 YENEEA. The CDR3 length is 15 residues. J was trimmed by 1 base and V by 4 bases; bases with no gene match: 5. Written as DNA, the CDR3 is TGTGCCAGCAGCTCGCGGGAGACGGGCACAGATACGCAGTATTTT. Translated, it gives CASSSRETGTDTQYF. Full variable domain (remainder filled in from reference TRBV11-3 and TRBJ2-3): EAGVVQSPRYKIIEKKQPVAFWCNPISGHNTLYWYLQNLGQGPELLIRYENEEAVDDSQLPKDRFSAERLKGVDSTLKIQPAELGDSAVYLCASSSRETGTDTQYFGPGTRLTVL.

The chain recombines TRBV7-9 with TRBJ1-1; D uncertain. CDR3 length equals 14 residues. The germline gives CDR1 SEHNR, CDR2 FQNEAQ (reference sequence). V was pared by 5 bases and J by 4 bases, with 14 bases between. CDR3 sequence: CASSPVSGGTEAFF. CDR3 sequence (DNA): TGTGCCAGCAGCCCCGTGTCTGGAGGCACTGAAGCTTTCTTT. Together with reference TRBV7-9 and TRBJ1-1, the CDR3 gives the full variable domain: DTGVSQNPRHKITKRGQNVTFRCDPISEHNRLYWYRQTLGQGPEFLTYFQNEAQLEKSRLLSDRFSAERPKGSFSTLEIQRTEQGDSAMYLCASSPVSGGTEAFFGQGTRLTVV.

The CDR3 nucleotides are TGTGCCAGCAGTGAAGAAGAATACGAGCAGTACTTC. Encoded protein: CASSEEEYEQYF. This chain joins TRBV2 and TRBJ2-7; D not resolved. This CDR3 comprises 12 residues. From germline, CDR1 is SNHLY and CDR2 FYNNEI. Trimming stripped 1 base from V and 4 bases from J, with 5 bases between.

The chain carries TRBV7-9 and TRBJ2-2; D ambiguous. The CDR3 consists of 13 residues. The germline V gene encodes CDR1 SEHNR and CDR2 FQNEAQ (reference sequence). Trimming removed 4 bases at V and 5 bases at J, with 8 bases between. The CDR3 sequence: CASSYGRTGELFF. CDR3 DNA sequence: TGTGCCAGCAGCTATGGGCGAACCGGGGAGCTGTTTTTT.

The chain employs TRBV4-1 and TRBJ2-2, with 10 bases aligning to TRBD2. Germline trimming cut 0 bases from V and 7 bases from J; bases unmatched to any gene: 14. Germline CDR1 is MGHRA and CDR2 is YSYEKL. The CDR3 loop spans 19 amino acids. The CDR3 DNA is TGCGCCAGCAGCCAAGATAAAGTACTAGCGGGATTTTATGGCGGGGAGCTGTTTTTT. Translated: CASSQDKVLAGFYGGELFF.

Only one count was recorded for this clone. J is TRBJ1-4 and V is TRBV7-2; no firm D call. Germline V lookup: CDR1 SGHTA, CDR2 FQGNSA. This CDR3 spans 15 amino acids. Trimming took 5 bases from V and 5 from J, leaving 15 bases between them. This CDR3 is CASSPLGPDNEKLFF. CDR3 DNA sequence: TGTGCCAGCAGCCCGCTTGGACCGGACAATGAAAAACTGTTTTTT.

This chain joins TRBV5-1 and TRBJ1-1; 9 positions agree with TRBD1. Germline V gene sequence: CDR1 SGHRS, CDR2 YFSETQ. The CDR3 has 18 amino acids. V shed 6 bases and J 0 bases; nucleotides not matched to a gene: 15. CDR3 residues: CASTGDRQGGSMNTEAFF. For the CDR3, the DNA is TGCGCCAGCACCGGGGACCGACAGGGGGGGAGCATGAACACTGAAGCTTTCTTT.

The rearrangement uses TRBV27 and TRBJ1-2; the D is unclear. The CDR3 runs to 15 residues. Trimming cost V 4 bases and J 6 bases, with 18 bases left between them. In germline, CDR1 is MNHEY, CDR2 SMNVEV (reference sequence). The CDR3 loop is CASSSYSDGPDGYTF. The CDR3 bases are TGTGCCAGCAGTTCATACTCCGACGGGCCCGATGGCTACACCTTC.

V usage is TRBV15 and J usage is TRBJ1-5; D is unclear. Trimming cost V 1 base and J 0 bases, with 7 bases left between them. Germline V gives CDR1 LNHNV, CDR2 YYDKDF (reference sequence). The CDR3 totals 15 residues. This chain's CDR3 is CATSRVFHSNQPQHF. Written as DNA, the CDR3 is TGTGCCACCAGCAGAGTATTTCATAGCAATCAGCCCCAGCATTTT.

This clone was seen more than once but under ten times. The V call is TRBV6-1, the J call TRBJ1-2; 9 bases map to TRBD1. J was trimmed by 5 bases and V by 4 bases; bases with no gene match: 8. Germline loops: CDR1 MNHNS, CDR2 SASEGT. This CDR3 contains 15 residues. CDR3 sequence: CASSGGDRAIYGYTF. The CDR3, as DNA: TGTGCCAGCAGTGGAGGGGACAGGGCGATATATGGCTACACCTTC.

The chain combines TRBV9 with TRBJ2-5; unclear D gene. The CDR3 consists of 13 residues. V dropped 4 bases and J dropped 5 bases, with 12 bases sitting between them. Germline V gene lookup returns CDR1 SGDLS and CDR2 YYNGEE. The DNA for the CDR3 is TGTGCCAGCAGCCCCCGCATAGAGGAGACCCAGTACTTC. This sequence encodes CASSPRIEETQYF.